The 23 T cell receptor beta chains presented below share a single source sample, sequenced in a study of T cells in narcolepsy. Data came from immunoSEQ multiplex PCR; TCRdb stores just in-frame clones and leaves some out. The sample gives just under 35,000 clones, 65% to 85% of which show up once; about 1% is in the top ten. The specimen was memory (CD45RA-) CD4+ T cells from blood. The receptors originated from a human donor in good health.

This chain joins TRBV7-8 and TRBJ1-3, with 9 bases that match TRBD1. The length of the CDR3 is 14 residues. CDR1 is SGHVS and CDR2 is FQNEAQ in the germline V gene. Losses at the gene ends were 5 bases for V and 2 bases for J; bases not matched to a gene: 1. CDR3 amino acids: CASSGQGTGNTIYF. The CDR3 DNA reads TGTGCCAGCAGCGGACAGGGGACTGGAAACACCATATATTTT.

V usage is TRBV10-3 and J usage is TRBJ2-7; TRBD1 matches 9 bases. With 2 bases clipped from V and 1 base from J, the junction kept 3 bases outside the gene matches. CDR3 length: 15 amino acids. CDR1 is ENHRY and CDR2 is SYGVKD in the germline V gene. The CDR3 nucleotides read TGTGCCATCAGTGAGGGGACAGGGCCGTCCTACGAGCAGTACTTC. Encoded protein: CAISEGTGPSYEQYF.

The chain uses TRBV30 and TRBJ1-1; no reliable D call. From germline, CDR1 is GTSNPN and CDR2 SVGIG (reference sequence). There are 12 residues in the CDR3. The ends were cut back, 2 bases at V and 4 bases at J, with 8 bases in the middle. CDR3 coding DNA: TGTGCCTGGAGTCGGGAGGGCACTGAAGCTTTCTTT. Residues: CAWSREGTEAFF. The full variable domain, its missing parts supplied by reference TRBV30 and TRBJ1-1, is SQTIHQWPATLVQPVGSPLSLECTVEGTSNPNLYWYRQAAGRGLQLLFYSVGIGQISSEVPQNLSASRPQDRQFILSSKKLLLSDSGFYLCAWSREGTEAFFGQGTRLTVV.

The rearrangement uses TRBV5-4 and TRBJ2-1, with D possibly being TRBD2 (5 bases). The germline gives CDR1 SGHNT, CDR2 YYREEE (reference sequence). The V end was cut by 4 bases, the J end by 10 bases, with 12 bases between. The CDR3 spans 12 residues. The chain's CDR3 is CASSPPGNEQFF. Written as DNA, the CDR3 is TGTGCCAGCAGCCCCCCGGGGAACGAGCAGTTCTTC.

The V and J genes are TRBV5-4 and TRBJ2-7; D unclear. V gave up 4 bases and J gave up 0 bases, with 11 bases separating them. Germline V CDR1 and CDR2: SGHNT, YYREEE (reference sequence). The CDR3 has 14 amino acids. CDR3 sequence (DNA): TGTGCCAGCAGCCGCGGCCTTCTCTCCTACGAGCAGTACTTC. Translated: CASSRGLLSYEQYF.

The chain has TRBV7-6 and TRBJ2-7; 8 nucleotides line up with TRBD1. Germline values: CDR1 SGHVS, CDR2 FNYEAQ. V dropped 4 bases and J dropped 7; count of bases not matched to a gene: 6. CDR3 length: 13 amino acids. The CDR3 region is CASSYRQGQEQYF. CDR3 DNA: TGTGCCAGCAGCTATCGACAGGGGCAGGAGCAGTACTTC.

The chain recombines TRBV5-6 with TRBJ2-2, with 8 bases identical to TRBD1. V shed 4 bases, J shed 4 bases, and the junction held 6 bases outside the gene matches. Germline CDR1 reads SGHDT; CDR2 reads YYEEEE. The CDR3 contains 15 residues. CDR3 DNA sequence: TGTGCCAGCAGCGCCCAACAGGGGGTCACCGGGGAGCTGTTTTTT. Translated: CASSAQQGVTGELFF.

The chain uses TRBV5-1 and TRBJ2-7, with D tentatively TRBD2 (5 bases). This CDR3 has 14 residues. V lost 0 bases to trimming and J lost 0 bases, with 7 bases between them. From germline, CDR1 is SGHRS and CDR2 YFSETQ. The CDR3 DNA follows: TGCGCCAGCAGCTTGGGTGGGAGCTCCTACGAGCAGTACTTC. Its protein product is CASSLGGSSYEQYF.

The chain employs TRBV9 and TRBJ2-7; 9 bases map to TRBD1. The CDR3 loop spans 14 amino acids. The J segment lost 5 bases and the V segment lost 2 bases, leaving 5 bases of the junction unmatched. Germline V gives CDR1 SGDLS, CDR2 YYNGEE. DNA of the CDR3: TGTGCCAGCAGCGTCGACAGGGGGGGTAACGAGCAGTACTTC. Protein product: CASSVDRGGNEQYF.

The chain employs TRBV2 and TRBJ2-3; the D gene is possibly TRBD1 (6 bases). V lost 2 bases and J lost 1, with 10 bases in between. Germline V CDR1 and CDR2: SNHLY, FYNNEI. The CDR3 length is 15 residues. CDR3 in amino acids: CASSEYRERTDTQYF. CDR3 nucleotides: TGTGCCAGCAGTGAATACAGGGAACGCACAGATACGCAGTATTTT. The full variable domain, rest sourced from reference TRBV2 and TRBJ2-3, is EPEVTQTPSHQVTQMGQEVILRCVPISNHLYFYWYRQILGQKVEFLVSFYNNEISEKSEIFDDQFSVERPDGSNFTLKIRSTKLEDSAMYFCASSEYRERTDTQYFGPGTRLTVL.

The chain links TRBV5-1 to TRBJ2-3; D unclear. V shed 0 bases and J shed 2 bases, with 13 bases lying between them. There are 16 residues in the CDR3. CDR1 SGHRS and CDR2 YFSETQ come from the germline V gene. CDR3 region: CASSLGHKNPTDTQYF. As DNA, the CDR3 is TGCGCCAGCAGCTTGGGTCACAAGAACCCCACAGATACGCAGTATTTT.

This sequence joins TRBV5-1 and TRBJ2-3; 13 bases are shared with TRBD2. This CDR3 has 17 residues. Per the germline V gene, CDR1 is SGHRS and CDR2 is YFSETQ. V lost 0 bases and J lost 2; bases outside the gene matches: 3. DNA of the CDR3: TGCGCCAGCAGCTTGGCCGGACTAGCGGGGGCCACAGATACGCAGTATTTT. It translates to CASSLAGLAGATDTQYF. The full variable domain, in which reference TRBV5-1 and TRBJ2-3 provide the parts outside the CDR3, is KAGVTQTPRYLIKTRGQQVTLSCSPISGHRSVSWYQQTPGQGLQFLFEYFSETQRNKGNFPGRFSGRQFSNSRSEMNVSTLELGDSALYLCASSLAGLAGATDTQYFGPGTRLTVL.

For the CDR3, the DNA is TGTGCCAGTAAGGGGGACCAACAAAACATTCAGTACTTC. The encoded protein is CASKGDQQNIQYF. This chain joins TRBV19 and TRBJ2-4, with D perhaps matching TRBD1 (6 bases). There are 13 residues in the CDR3. The V gene's germline CDR1 is LNHDA and CDR2 SQIVND (reference sequence). The V end lost 7 bases, the J end lost 5 bases, and 12 bases lay between the germline ends.

V and J are TRBV19 and TRBJ2-7; 10 bases fit TRBD1. Germline lookup yields CDR1 LNHDA and CDR2 SQIVND (reference sequence). The CDR3 covers 13 residues. After removal of 10 bases from V and 3 bases from J, the junction contained 6 bases not matched to a gene. The CDR3 loop reads CATRGQGGYEQYF. CDR3 DNA sequence: TGTGCCACTAGAGGACAGGGGGGCTACGAGCAGTACTTC.

This clone was found a few times. The chain recombines TRBV4-3 with TRBJ1-5; the D gene is possibly TRBD1 (6 bases). CDR1 and CDR2 (germline): LGHNA, YSLEER. This CDR3 comprises 19 residues. Trimming left V 0 bases short and J 3 bases short, with 21 bases between. CDR3 amino acids: CASSQDPAGVGYDNQPQHF. The CDR3 DNA is TGCGCCAGCAGCCAAGATCCGGCAGGGGTTGGTTATGACAATCAGCCCCAGCATTTT.

This chain connects TRBV6-1 to TRBJ2-7; 9 positions agree with TRBD2. CDR1 is MNHNS, CDR2 SASEGT, per germline. This CDR3 has 16 amino acids. After removal of 2 bases from V and 1 base from J, the junction contained 6 bases not matched to a gene. The CDR3 spells CASSELAGVGSYEQYF. The CDR3 coding sequence is TGTGCCAGCAGTGAATTAGCGGGAGTAGGGTCCTACGAGCAGTACTTC.

V is TRBV19 and J is TRBJ2-5, with TRBD2 matching 9 bases. Per germline, CDR1 LNHDA and CDR2 SQIVND (reference sequence). Unmatched junction bases numbered 15, after V lost 6 bases and J lost 4 bases. CDR3 length equals 17 residues. The CDR3 DNA is TGTGCCAGTAGCCGATTCCGCGGGAGGGCCTCGGGAGAGACCCAGTACTTC. The encoded protein is CASSRFRGRASGETQYF.

This chain uses TRBV6-6 with TRBJ2-3; D gene uncertain. The germline CDR1 and CDR2 sequences are MNHNY and SVGAGI (reference sequence). This CDR3 spans 15 amino acids. Between the trimmed V and J ends, which lost 4 bases and 0 bases, there was a span of 11 bases. CDR3 DNA sequence: TGTGCCAGCAGTTCCCGATCCCTGAGCACAGATACGCAGTATTTT. It encodes CASSSRSLSTDTQYF.

The V gene is TRBV9, the J gene TRBJ2-2, with 8 positions matching TRBD1. Germline values: CDR1 SGDLS, CDR2 YYNGEE. V lost 2 bases to trimming and J lost 2 bases; unmatched junction nucleotides: 2. CDR3 length equals 15 residues. CDR3 sequence: CASSVDRGNTGELFF. CDR3 DNA sequence: TGTGCCAGCAGCGTCGACAGGGGAAACACCGGGGAGCTGTTTTTT.

This clone was seen more than once but under ten times. The V gene is TRBV27, the J gene TRBJ1-4; weak D call: TRBD1 (6 bases). Looked up from germline, CDR1 is MNHEY and CDR2 is SMNVEV (reference sequence). The CDR3 sequence is 14 residues long. Trimming shortened V by 6 bases and J by 7 bases, and 15 bases separated the two germline ends. The DNA for the CDR3 is TGTGCCAGCAGCTATCACAGGGTTGGTGAAAAACTGTTTTTT. This encodes CASSYHRVGEKLFF.

The V call is TRBV28, the J call TRBJ2-7; maybe TRBD2 (5 bases). The CDR3 extends over 12 amino acids. Germline CDR1 MDHEN, CDR2 SYDVKM. The germline V and J ends were trimmed by 6 bases and 1 base, with 7 bases remaining between them. In DNA form, the CDR3 reads TGTGCCAGCAGAGAGCGGTCCTACGAGCAGTACTTC. Translation gives CASRERSYEQYF.

V usage is TRBV4-3 and J usage is TRBJ2-1, with D possibly called TRBD1 or TRBD2 (7 bases each). Looked up from germline, CDR1 is LGHNA and CDR2 is YSLEER. This CDR3 is built from 16 residues. The V end lost 5 bases, the J end lost 2 bases, and 16 bases lay between the germline ends. The CDR3 region is CASSTVGGGAYNEQFF. In DNA form, the CDR3 reads TGCGCCAGCAGCACCGTGGGAGGGGGCGCCTACAATGAGCAGTTCTTC.

V and J are TRBV10-2 and TRBJ1-6, with D hard to call. Germline-derived CDR1 and CDR2 are WSHSY and SAAADI. The CDR3 is made up of 14 amino acids. Deletions cut 7 bases from V and 7 bases from J, with 14 bases between. This CDR3 reads CASTPVMVNSPLHF. The CDR3 DNA sequence: TGCGCCAGCACCCCGGTTATGGTAAATTCACCCCTCCACTTT.